This T cell receptor beta chain was identified during a study of radiation and T cells in renal cell carcinoma. The wider study: Nephrectomy followed 15 Gy stereotactic body radiation by 4 weeks.

As concerns this clone: Its antigen is undetermined.

Data came from immunoSEQ multiplex PCR; TCRdb stores just in-frame clones and leaves some out. The sample carries roughly 120,000 clones, roughly 80% recorded once. Overall study findings and caveats: Baseline intratumoral clonotype presence is unknown without pretreatment biopsies. Top tumor clonotypes rose in blood 2 weeks post-radiation, then contracted.

The V gene's germline CDR1 is MNHEY and CDR2 SVGAGI. V was cut by 4 bases and J by 5 bases, with 9 bases left in between. The CDR3 covers 13 residues. Time point reported: baseline pretreatment blood. Treatment meaning: 15 Gy SBRT to primary tumor, nephrectomy 4 weeks later. The tumor was a clear cell renal cell carcinoma. The sequence was obtained from a woman aged 60-75 years with renal cell carcinoma. The V call is TRBV6-5, the J call TRBJ2-1, with D maybe TRBD2 (6 bases). Sequencing used blood, obtained from a patient whose treatment included radiotherapy and nephrectomy. The CDR3 DNA follows: TGTGCCAGCAGTTTCTCGGGGGACAATGAGCAGTTCTTC. This translates into CASSFSGDNEQFF.